This T cell receptor (beta chain) derives from a study of PD-L1 blockade in urothelial cancer. Study-level information: Males with bladder-origin urothelial cancer constituted most of the roughly 29 patients. Blood analysis was done at 3 weeks (second dose) and 6 weeks after treatment began. Blood yielded a median of roughly 140,000 T cells per sample.

Assay used: immunoSEQ multiplex PCR; TCRdb lists only in-frame clones, some missing. Of 72,000 or so clones in the sample, around 86% were seen once. Described time point: pretreatment peripheral blood. Locally advanced or metastatic urothelial carcinoma was present in patients. J lost 0 bases, V lost 4 bases, and 6 bases had no gene match. This CDR3 comprises 17 residues. CDR1 is SGHKS and CDR2 is YYEKEE in the germline V gene (reference sequence). This clone was seen a single time. This receptor was taken from a man in his sixties with urothelial cancer. This specimen consisted of PBMCs, obtained around atezolizumab (anti-PD-L1) treatment. The chain has TRBV5-5 and TRBJ1-6, with TRBD1 matching 8 bases. DNA of the CDR3: TGTGCCAGCAGCCCCGGGACAGGAAGCTCCTATAATTCACCCCTCCACTTT. Its protein product is CASSPGTGSSYNSPLHF.